This paragraph reports one T cell receptor (beta chain). The source of the sample is a study of blood T cell repertoires in COVID-19. Per germline, CDR1 SGHRS and CDR2 YFSETQ. This CDR3 spans 11 amino acids. V was cut by 4 bases and J by 1 base, with 2 bases left in between. Profiling relied on immunoSEQ multiplex PCR, and the TCRdb table lists in-frame clones only, not all of them. The profile shows 100,000 to 150,000 clones, 75% to 85% of them singletons. The sample taken for sequencing was peripheral blood. J is TRBJ2-5 and V is TRBV5-1; D is uncertain. The sequence was obtained from a man aged 40-55 years with active or convalescent COVID-19. CDR3 in amino acids: CASSRQETQYF. The DNA of the CDR3 is TGCGCCAGCAGCCGCCAAGAGACCCAGTACTTC.